A selection of T cell receptor beta chains follows, all from one sample in a study of graft-versus-host responses after intestinal transplantation. These receptors are not linked to any known antigen. Sequencing used immunoSEQ multiplex PCR; TCRdb keeps in-frame clones, though not all of them. The sample consists of some 120,000 clones, 85% to 95% of them appearing once. Specimen: unstimulated CD8+ T cells sorted from spleen or lymph node cells, collected before transplant. The source of these receptors is a human donor who was the organ donor for an intestinal transplant. Each CDR3 is given with its conserved first and last residue. Clone sizes are given selectively: once, few, many, or a class where the clone is expanded.

abundance,v_gene,j_gene,CDR3aa
-,TRBV2,TRBJ1-1,CASSGTGGDNTEAFF
-,TRBV27,TRBJ1-2,CASSSRGGLNGYTF
-,TRBV7-9,TRBJ2-1,CASSLETLADEQFF
-,TRBV4-1,TRBJ2-2,CASSQVEHTGELFF
-,TRBV4-2,TRBJ2-2,CASSQDKGMVGELFF
once,TRBV2,TRBJ2-3,CASSPGTGSTDTQYF
-,TRBV30,TRBJ1-3,CATGTSGNTIYF
once,TRBV7-7,TRBJ2-1,CASSAYGYNEQFF
once,TRBV7-9,TRBJ2-3,CASSTSVTRTDTQYF
-,TRBV19,TRBJ2-3,CASSMGRGLYTQYF
-,TRBV7-2,TRBJ2-7,CASTLGYEQYF
-,TRBV7-9,TRBJ2-1,CASSLGPGADEQFF
-,TRBV5-4,TRBJ2-3,CASSLAPGGATDTQYF
-,TRBV19,TRBJ2-5,CASSMDGGPRETQYF
-,TRBV9,TRBJ2-1,CASSAGGLAYNEQFF
-,TRBV13,TRBJ2-7,CASSLAGGRAYEQYF
-,TRBV7-9,TRBJ2-7,CASAPGGTAFYEQYF
-,TRBV4-1,TRBJ1-4,CASSQDPDRGHEKLFF
-,TRBV4-2,TRBJ2-7,CASSQEMGGAGLGYEQYF
-,TRBV10-1,TRBJ1-1,CASSEGFTEAFF
-,TRBV9,TRBJ2-5,CASSVEGDRGPQETQYF
-,TRBV28,TRBJ2-1,CASRFGTSSYNEQFF